The clone carrying this TCR beta chain occurred a few times. The sample has other DNA sequences that encode this CDR3 too. This entry belongs to a study of beta chain features in type 1 diabetes. Expressed TCRB transcripts got sequenced, as all isolated RNA was reverse transcribed. Assay: immunoSEQ multiplex PCR; the TCRdb copy retains only in-frame clones and omits some. The sample has a few hundred thousand clones, around 20% seen once. The CDR3 loop spans 14 amino acids. Trimming cost V 0 bases and J 0 bases, with 6 bases left between them. Germline CDR1 reads SGHRS; CDR2 reads YFSETQ. The source of this sequence is a woman younger than 35 in good health. The rearrangement joins TRBV5-1 to TRBJ1-1, with D unresolved. Sequencing was performed on naive CD4+ T cells from blood. The CDR3 bases are TGCGCCAGCAGCTTGGGGAGCATGAACACTGAAGCTTTCTTT. This sequence encodes CASSLGSMNTEAFF.